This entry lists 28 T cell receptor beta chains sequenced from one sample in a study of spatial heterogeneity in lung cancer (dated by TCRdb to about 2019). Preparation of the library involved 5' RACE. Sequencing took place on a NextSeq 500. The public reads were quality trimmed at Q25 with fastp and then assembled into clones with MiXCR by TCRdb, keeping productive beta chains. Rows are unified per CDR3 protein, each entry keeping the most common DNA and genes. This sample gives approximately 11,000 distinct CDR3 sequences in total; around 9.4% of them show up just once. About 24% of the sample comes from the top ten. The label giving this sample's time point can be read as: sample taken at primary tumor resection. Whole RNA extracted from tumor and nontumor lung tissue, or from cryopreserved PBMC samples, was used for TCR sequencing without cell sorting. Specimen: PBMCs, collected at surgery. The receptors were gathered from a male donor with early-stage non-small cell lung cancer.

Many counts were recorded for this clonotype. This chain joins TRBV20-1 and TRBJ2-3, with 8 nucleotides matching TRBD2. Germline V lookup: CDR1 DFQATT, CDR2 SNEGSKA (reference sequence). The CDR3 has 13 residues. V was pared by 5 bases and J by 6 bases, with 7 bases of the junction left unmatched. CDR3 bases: TGCAGTGCTGCAACTAGCGGTACGGATACGCAGTATTTT. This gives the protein CSAATSGTDTQYF.

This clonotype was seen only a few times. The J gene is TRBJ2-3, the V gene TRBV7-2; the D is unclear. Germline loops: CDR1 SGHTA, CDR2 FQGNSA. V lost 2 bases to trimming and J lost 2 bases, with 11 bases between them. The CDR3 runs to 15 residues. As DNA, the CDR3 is TGTGCCAGCAGCTTATCCCCCCGGGCCACAGATACGCAGTATTTT. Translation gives CASSLSPRATDTQYF.

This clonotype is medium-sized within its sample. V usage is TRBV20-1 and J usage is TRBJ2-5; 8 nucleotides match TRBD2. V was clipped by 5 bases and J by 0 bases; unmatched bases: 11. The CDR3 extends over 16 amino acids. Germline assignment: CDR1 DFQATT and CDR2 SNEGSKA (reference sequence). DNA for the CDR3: TGCAGTGCTCCCGACCGCGGGGGGACGAACCAAGAGACCCAGTACTTC. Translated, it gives CSAPDRGGTNQETQYF.

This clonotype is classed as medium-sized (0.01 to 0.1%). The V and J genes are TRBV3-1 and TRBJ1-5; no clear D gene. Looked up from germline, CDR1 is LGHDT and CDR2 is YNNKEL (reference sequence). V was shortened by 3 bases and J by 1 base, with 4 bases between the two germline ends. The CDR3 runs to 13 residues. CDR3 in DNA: TGTGCCAGCAGCCAGGCAAGCAATCAGCCCCAGCATTTT. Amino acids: CASSQASNQPQHF.

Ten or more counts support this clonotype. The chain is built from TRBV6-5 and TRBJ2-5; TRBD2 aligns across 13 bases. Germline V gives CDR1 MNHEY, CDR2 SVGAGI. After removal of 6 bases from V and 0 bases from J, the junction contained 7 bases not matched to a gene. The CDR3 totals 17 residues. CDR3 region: CASSPSGLAGYQETQYF. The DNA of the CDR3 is TGTGCCAGCAGCCCCTCGGGACTAGCGGGGTACCAAGAGACCCAGTACTTC.

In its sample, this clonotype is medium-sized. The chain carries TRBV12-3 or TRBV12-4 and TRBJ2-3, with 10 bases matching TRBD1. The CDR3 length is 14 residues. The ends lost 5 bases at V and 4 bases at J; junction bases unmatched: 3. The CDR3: CASSGTGASDTQYF. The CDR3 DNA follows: TGTGCCAGCAGTGGGACAGGGGCTTCAGATACGCAGTATTTT.

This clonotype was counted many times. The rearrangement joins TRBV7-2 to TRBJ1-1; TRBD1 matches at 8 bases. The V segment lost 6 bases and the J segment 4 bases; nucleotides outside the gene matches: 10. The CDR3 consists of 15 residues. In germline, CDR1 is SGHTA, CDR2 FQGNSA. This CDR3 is CASRRVRGRSTEAFF. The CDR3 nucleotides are TGTGCCAGCAGACGAGTCAGGGGGCGGTCCACTGAAGCTTTCTTT.

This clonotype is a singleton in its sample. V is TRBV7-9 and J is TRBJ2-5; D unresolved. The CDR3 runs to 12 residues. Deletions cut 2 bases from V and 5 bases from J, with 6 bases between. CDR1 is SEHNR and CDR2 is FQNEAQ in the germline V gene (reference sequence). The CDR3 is CASSLRAETQYF. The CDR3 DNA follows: TGTGCCAGCAGCTTACGGGCGGAGACCCAGTACTTC.

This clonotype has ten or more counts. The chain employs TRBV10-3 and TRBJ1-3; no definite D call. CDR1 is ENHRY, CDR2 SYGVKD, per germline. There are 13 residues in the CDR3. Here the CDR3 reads CGVLRSTGNTIYF. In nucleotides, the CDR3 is TGTGGAGTACTTAGGTCAACTGGAAACACCATATATTTT.

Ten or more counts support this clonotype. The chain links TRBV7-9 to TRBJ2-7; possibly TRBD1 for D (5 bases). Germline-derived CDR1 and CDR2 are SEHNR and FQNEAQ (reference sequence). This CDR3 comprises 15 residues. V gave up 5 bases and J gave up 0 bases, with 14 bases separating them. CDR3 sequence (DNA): TGTGCCAGCAGCCCTAGATCAGGGCCCTCCTACGAGCAGTACTTC. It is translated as CASSPRSGPSYEQYF.

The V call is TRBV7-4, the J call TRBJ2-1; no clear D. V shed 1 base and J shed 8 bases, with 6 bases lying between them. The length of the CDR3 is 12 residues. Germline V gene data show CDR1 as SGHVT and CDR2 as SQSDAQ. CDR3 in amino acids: CASSLGWHEQFF. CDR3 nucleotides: TGTGCCAGCAGCTTAGGGTGGCATGAGCAGTTCTTC. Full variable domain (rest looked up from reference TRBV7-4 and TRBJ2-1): GAGVSQSPRYKVAKRGRDVALRCDSISGHVTLYWYRQTLGQGSEVLTYSQSDAQRDKSGRPSGRFSAERPERSVSTLKIQRTEQGDSAVYLCASSLGWHEQFFGPGTRLTVL.

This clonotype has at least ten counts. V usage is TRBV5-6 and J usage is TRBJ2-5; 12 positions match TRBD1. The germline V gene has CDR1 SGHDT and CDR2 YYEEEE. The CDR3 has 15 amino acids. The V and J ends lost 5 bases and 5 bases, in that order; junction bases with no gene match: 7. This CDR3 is CASSRDRGLSETQYF. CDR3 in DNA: TGTGCCAGCAGTCGGGACAGGGGGCTGTCGGAGACCCAGTACTTC. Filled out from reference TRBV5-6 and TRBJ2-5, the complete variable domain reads DAGVTQSPTHLIKTRGQQVTLRCSPKSGHDTVSWYQQALGQGPQFIFQYYEEEERQRGNFPDRFSGHQFPNYSSELNVNALLLGDSALYLCASSRDRGLSETQYFGPGTRLLVL.

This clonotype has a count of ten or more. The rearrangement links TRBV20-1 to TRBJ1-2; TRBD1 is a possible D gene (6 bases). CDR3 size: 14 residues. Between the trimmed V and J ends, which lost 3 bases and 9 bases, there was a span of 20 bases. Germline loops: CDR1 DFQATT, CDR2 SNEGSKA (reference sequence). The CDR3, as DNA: TGCAGTGCTAGGGCCCCGGGACATGAGACAAGCTACACCTTC. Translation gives CSARAPGHETSYTF.

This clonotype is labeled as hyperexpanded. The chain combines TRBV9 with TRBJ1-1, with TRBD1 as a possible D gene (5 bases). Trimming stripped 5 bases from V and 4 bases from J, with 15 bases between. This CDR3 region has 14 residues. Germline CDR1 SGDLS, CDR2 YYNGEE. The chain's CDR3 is CASSRYPTVTEAFF. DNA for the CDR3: TGTGCCAGCAGTCGATACCCGACAGTCACTGAAGCTTTCTTT.

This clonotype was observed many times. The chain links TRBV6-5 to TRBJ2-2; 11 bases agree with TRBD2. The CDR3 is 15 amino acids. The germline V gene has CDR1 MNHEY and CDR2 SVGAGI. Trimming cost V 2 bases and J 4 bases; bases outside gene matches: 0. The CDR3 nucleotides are TGTGCCAGCAGTTACGGGACTAGCGGCACCGGGGAGCTGTTTTTT. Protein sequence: CASSYGTSGTGELFF.

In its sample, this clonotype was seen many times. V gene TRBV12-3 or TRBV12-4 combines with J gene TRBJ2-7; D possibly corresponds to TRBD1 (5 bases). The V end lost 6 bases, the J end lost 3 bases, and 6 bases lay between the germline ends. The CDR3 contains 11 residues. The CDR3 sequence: CASRDSYEQYF. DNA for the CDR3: TGTGCCAGCAGAGACAGCTACGAGCAGTACTTC.

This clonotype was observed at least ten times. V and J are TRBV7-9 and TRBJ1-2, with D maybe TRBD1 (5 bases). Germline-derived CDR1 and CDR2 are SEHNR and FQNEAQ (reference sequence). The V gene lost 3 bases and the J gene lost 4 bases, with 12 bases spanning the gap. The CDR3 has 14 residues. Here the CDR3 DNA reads TGTGCCAGCAGCTTTGGGGGTGCCACCTATGGCTACACCTTC. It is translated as CASSFGGATYGYTF.

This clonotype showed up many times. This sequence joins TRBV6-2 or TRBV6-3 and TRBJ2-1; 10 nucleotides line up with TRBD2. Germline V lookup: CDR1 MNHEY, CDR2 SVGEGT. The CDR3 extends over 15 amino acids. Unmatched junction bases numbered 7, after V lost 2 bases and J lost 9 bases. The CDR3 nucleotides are TGTGCCAGCAGTTACCCTGGACTAGCGGCTATTGAGCAGTTCTTC. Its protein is CASSYPGLAAIEQFF.

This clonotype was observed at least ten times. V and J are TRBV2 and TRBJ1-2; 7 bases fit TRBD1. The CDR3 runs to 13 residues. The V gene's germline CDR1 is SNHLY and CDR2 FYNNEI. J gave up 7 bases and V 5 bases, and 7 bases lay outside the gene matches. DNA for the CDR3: TGTGCCAGCAGTCGGGACAGTCTCCTTGGCTACACCTTC. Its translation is CASSRDSLLGYTF. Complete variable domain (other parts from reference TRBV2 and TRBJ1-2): EPEVTQTPSHQVTQMGQEVILRCVPISNHLYFYWYRQILGQKVEFLVSFYNNEISEKSEIFDDQFSVERPDGSNFTLKIRSTKLEDSAMYFCASSRDSLLGYTFGSGTRLTVV.

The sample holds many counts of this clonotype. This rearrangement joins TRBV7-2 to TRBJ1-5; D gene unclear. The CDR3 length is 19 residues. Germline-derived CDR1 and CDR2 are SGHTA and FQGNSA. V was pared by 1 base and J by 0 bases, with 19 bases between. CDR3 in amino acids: CASSLVVRGRDYSNQPQHF. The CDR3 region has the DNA TGTGCCAGCAGCTTAGTGGTCCGGGGTCGCGATTATAGCAATCAGCCCCAGCATTTT.

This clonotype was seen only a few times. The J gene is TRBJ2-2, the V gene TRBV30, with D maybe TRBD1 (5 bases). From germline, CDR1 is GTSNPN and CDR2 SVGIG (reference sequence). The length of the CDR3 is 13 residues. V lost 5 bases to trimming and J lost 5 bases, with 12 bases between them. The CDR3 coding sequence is TGTGCCTGGGGGGCGAGCAGGACCGGGGAGCTGTTTTTT. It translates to CAWGASRTGELFF.

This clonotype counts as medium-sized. The CDR3 loop is CASSYERRGKLFF. The CDR3 DNA sequence: TGTGCCAGCAGTTACGAGCGTCGAGGAAAACTGTTTTTT. The rearrangement uses TRBV6-5 and TRBJ1-4; D remains unclear. The germline CDR1 and CDR2 sequences are MNHEY and SVGAGI. Trimming removed 2 bases at V and 10 bases at J, with 11 bases between. The CDR3 is made up of 13 amino acids.

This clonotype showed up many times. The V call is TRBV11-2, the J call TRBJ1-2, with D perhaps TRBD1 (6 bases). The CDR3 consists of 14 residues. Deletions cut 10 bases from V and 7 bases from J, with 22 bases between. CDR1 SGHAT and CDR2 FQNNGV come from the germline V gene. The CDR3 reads CAIDRIQGVPGYTF. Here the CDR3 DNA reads TGTGCCATCGATCGTATACAGGGAGTCCCTGGCTACACCTTC.

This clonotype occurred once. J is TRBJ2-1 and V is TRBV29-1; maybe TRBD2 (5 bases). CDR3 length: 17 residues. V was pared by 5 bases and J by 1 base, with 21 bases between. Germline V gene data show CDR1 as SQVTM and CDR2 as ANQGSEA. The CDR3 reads CSVIQPGWERSYNEQFF. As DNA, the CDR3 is TGCAGCGTTATTCAGCCCGGCTGGGAGAGGTCCTACAATGAGCAGTTCTTC.

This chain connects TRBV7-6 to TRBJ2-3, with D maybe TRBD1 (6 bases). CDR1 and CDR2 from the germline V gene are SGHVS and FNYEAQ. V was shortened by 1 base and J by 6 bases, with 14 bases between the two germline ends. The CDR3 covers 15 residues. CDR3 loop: CASSLDEGELDTQYF. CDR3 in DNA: TGTGCCAGCAGCTTAGATGAGGGGGAGTTGGATACGCAGTATTTT.

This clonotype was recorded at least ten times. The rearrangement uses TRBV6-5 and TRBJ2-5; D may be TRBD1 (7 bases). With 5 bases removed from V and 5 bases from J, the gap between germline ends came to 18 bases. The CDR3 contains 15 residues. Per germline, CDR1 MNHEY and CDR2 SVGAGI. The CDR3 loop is CASSETTGRMETQYF. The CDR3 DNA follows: TGTGCCAGCAGTGAAACGACAGGGAGGATGGAGACCCAGTACTTC.

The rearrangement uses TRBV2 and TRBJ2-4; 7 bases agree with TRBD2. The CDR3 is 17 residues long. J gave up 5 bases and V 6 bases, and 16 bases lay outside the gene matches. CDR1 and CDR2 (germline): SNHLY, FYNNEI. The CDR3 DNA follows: TGTGCCAGCAGCGCCACCCGGGCGGGAGTGGGGGAAAACATTCAGTACTTC. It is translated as CASSATRAGVGENIQYF.

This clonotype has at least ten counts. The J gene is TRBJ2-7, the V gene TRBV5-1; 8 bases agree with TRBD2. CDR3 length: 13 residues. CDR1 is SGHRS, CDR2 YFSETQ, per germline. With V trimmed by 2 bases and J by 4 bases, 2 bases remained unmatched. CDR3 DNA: TGCGCCAGCAGCTTCCGGGGGGGTTACGAGCAGTACTTC. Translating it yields CASSFRGGYEQYF.